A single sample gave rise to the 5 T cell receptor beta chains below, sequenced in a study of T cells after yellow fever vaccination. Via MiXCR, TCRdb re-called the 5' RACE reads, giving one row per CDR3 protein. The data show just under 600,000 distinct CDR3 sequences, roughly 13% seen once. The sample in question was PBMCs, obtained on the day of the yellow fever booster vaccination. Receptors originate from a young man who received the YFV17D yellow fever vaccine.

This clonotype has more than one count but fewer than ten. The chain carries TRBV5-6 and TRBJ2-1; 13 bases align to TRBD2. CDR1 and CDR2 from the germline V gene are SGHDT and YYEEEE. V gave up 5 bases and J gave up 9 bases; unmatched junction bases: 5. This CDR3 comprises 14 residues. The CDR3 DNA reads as TGTGCCAGCAGAGGACTAGCGGGAGAGGGTGAGCAGTTCTTC. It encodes CASRGLAGEGEQFF.

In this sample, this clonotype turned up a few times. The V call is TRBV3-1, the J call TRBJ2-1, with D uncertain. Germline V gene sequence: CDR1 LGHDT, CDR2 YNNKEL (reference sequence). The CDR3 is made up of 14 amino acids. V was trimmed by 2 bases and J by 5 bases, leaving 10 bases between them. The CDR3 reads CASSQPGLNNEQFF. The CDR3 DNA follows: TGTGCCAGCAGCCAACCGGGCCTGAACAATGAGCAGTTCTTC.

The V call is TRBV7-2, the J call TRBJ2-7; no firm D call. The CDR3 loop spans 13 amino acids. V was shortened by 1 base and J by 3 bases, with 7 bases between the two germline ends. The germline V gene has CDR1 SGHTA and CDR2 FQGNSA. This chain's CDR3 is CASSLGNYYEQYF. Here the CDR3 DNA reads TGTGCCAGCAGCTTAGGCAACTACTACGAGCAGTACTTC.

The CDR3 reads CASRATSGANTDTQYF. DNA of the CDR3: TGTGCCAGCAGGGCGACTAGCGGGGCTAACACAGATACGCAGTATTTT. This sequence joins TRBV12-3 or TRBV12-4 and TRBJ2-3; TRBD2 aligns across 11 bases. Trimming removed 6 bases from V and 2 bases from J; junction bases left unmatched: 7. CDR3 length: 16 residues.

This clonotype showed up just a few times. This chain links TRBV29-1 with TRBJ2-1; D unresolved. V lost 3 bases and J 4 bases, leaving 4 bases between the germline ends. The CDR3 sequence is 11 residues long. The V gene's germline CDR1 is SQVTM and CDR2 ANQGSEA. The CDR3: CSVDRYNEQFF. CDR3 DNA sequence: TGCAGCGTTGACAGATACAATGAGCAGTTCTTC.